Below are 30 T cell receptor beta chains sequenced from a single sample in a study of T-cell memory formation after mild COVID-19. From the 5' RACE reads, TCRdb called clonotypes with MiXCR, one entry per CDR3 protein. The top ten hold around 20% of the sample, which has 260,000 or so distinct CDR3 sequences, 16% seen once. Sequencing was done on a sample of PBMCs or a T cell subset sorted from them (not recorded which). All receptors come from a man between 18 and 29 years old who had mild COVID-19 (a few samples of this study predate the infection). Cell type and time point are not known.

This clonotype was observed a few times. This rearrangement joins TRBV6-6 to TRBJ1-4; tentatively, D is TRBD1 (5 bases). The CDR3 runs 15 residues. Trimming pared 7 bases from V and 6 bases from J, leaving 18 bases between. Germline V CDR1 and CDR2: MNHNY, SVGAGI (reference sequence). This chain's CDR3 is CASTGTLQSYEKLFF. The CDR3 region has the DNA TGTGCCAGCACCGGGACCCTCCAGAGCTATGAAAAACTGTTTTTT.

This clonotype came up a few times. This rearrangement joins TRBV5-1 to TRBJ1-1; 11 bases match TRBD1. V was pared by 4 bases and J by 4 bases, with 12 bases of the junction left unmatched. The CDR3 contains 17 residues. CDR1 is SGHRS, CDR2 YFSETQ, per germline. The CDR3 DNA reads TGCGCCAGCAGCCCCTGGGACAGGGGGGGAAGTCGCACTGAAGCTTTCTTT. As protein: CASSPWDRGGSRTEAFF.

V usage is TRBV20-1 and J usage is TRBJ2-5; 9 bases are shared with TRBD2. The V gene's germline CDR1 is DFQATT and CDR2 SNEGSKA (reference sequence). Trimming took 1 base from V and 5 from J; bases not matched to a gene: 5. CDR3 size: 14 residues. CDR3 nucleotides: TGCAGTGCTAGAGTAACAGCGGGGGGTGAGACCCAGTACTTC. Protein product: CSARVTAGGETQYF.

The V gene is TRBV24-1, the J gene TRBJ1-2, with 9 bases that match TRBD1. The V and J ends lost 8 bases and 5 bases, in that order; junction bases with no gene match: 8. The CDR3 consists of 14 residues. Germline V gene data show CDR1 as KGHDR and CDR2 as SFDVKD. CDR3 nucleotide sequence: TGTGCCACCAATTCCGGGACAGGGACGTATGGCTACACCTTC. This sequence encodes CATNSGTGTYGYTF.

J is TRBJ1-4 and V is TRBV4-2; D gene unclear. The CDR3 loop spans 17 amino acids. The V end was cut by 0 bases, the J end by 6 bases, with 17 bases between. Germline CDR1 reads LGHNA; CDR2 reads YNFKEQ. The CDR3 DNA is TGTGCCAGCAGCCAAGATCACGTGGCGGCCGCGGATGAAAAACTGTTTTTT. The encoded protein is CASSQDHVAAADEKLFF.

Only a few counts were recorded for this clonotype. This chain links TRBV3-1 with TRBJ2-3, with 11 bases that match TRBD2. The V gene end was trimmed by 4 bases and the J gene end by 2 bases; junction bases not matched to a gene: 11. This CDR3 contains 18 residues. CDR1 and CDR2 from the germline V gene are LGHDT and YNNKEL (reference sequence). The CDR3 DNA is TGTGCCAGCAGCCCAAGAGGGACTAGCGGCCCCCCCACAGATACGCAGTATTTT. It yields the protein CASSPRGTSGPPTDTQYF.

The V gene is TRBV20-1, the J gene TRBJ2-3; D remains unclear. The CDR3 has 15 residues. V gave up 6 bases and J gave up 5 bases, with 21 bases separating them. CDR1 is DFQATT and CDR2 is SNEGSKA in the germline V gene (reference sequence). CDR3 amino acids: CSAPTEVVDGDTQYF. CDR3 bases: TGCAGTGCGCCCACCGAGGTGGTGGACGGAGATACGCAGTATTTT.

This clonotype was counted a few times. The chain couples TRBV12-3 or TRBV12-4 to TRBJ2-1, with TRBD2 as a possible D gene (6 bases). V gave up 5 bases and J gave up 2 bases, with 13 bases separating them. The length of the CDR3 is 15 residues. The CDR3 loop is CASSVRDLAYNEQFF. CDR3 DNA: TGTGCCAGCAGTGTCCGGGACTTAGCCTACAATGAGCAGTTCTTC.

The rearrangement uses TRBV19 and TRBJ1-1; weak D call: TRBD1 (5 bases). V dropped 8 bases and J dropped 1 base, with 11 bases sitting between them. CDR1 and CDR2 (germline): LNHDA, SQIVND (reference sequence). The CDR3 spans 13 residues. CDR3 in amino acids: CASSGWKNTEAFF. The DNA of the CDR3 is TGTGCCAGTTCAGGGTGGAAGAACACTGAAGCTTTCTTT.

This clonotype was counted only a few times. The chain has TRBV7-2 and TRBJ2-1; tentatively, D is TRBD2 (6 bases). Germline CDR1 is SGHTA and CDR2 is FQGNSA. V was pared by 6 bases and J by 8 bases, with 17 bases between. This CDR3 contains 14 residues. The CDR3: CASSPFGGNHEQFF. The DNA for the CDR3 is TGTGCCAGCAGTCCTTTCGGAGGGAACCATGAGCAGTTCTTC.

This chain uses TRBV18 with TRBJ2-2, with 7 positions matching TRBD1. With 5 bases clipped from V and 4 bases from J, the junction kept 7 bases outside the gene matches. CDR3 length: 15 residues. Germline assignment: CDR1 KGHSH and CDR2 LQKENI. For the CDR3, the DNA is TGTGCCAGCTCAGCCAGGACAGGACTCACCGGGGAGCTGTTTTTT. Protein: CASSARTGLTGELFF.

The chain employs TRBV7-3 and TRBJ1-1; no clear D. Between the trimmed V and J ends, which lost 5 bases and 4 bases, there was a span of 14 bases. Germline CDR1 SGHTA, CDR2 FQGTGA. This CDR3 has 14 amino acids. CDR3 protein: CASSPAGGSTEAFF. CDR3 coding DNA: TGTGCCAGCAGCCCAGCAGGTGGGAGCACTGAAGCTTTCTTT.

This clonotype has just a few counts. The CDR3 spells CASSYWDRGAYEQYF. In nucleotides, the CDR3 is TGTGCCAGCAGTTACTGGGACAGGGGAGCCTACGAGCAGTACTTC. This chain uses TRBV6-6 with TRBJ2-7, with 10 bases lining up with TRBD1. Trimming at V came to 1 base and at J to 2 bases, leaving 2 bases not matched to a gene. The CDR3 is 15 amino acids. CDR1 and CDR2 (germline): MNHNY, SVGAGI (reference sequence).

This clonotype was recorded a few times. The V gene is TRBV10-3, the J gene TRBJ2-2, with unresolved D. Trimming removed 8 bases from V and 0 bases from J, with 4 bases in between. The V gene's germline CDR1 is ENHRY and CDR2 SYGVKD. CDR3 length: 12 amino acids. In DNA, the CDR3 is TGTGCCATCGGCGCGAACACCGGGGAGCTGTTTTTT. Translating gives CAIGANTGELFF.

This clonotype was counted between two and nine times. The chain is built from TRBV11-2 and TRBJ1-6; D remains ambiguous. Germline assignment: CDR1 SGHAT and CDR2 FQNNGV. The CDR3 runs 16 residues. Trimming cost V 3 bases and J 9 bases, with 18 bases left between them. Here the CDR3 reads CASSFFREGKISPLHF. DNA for the CDR3: TGTGCCAGCAGCTTTTTCCGGGAAGGGAAAATTTCACCCCTCCACTTT.

The V call is TRBV5-1, the J call TRBJ2-3; no clear D gene. V was cut by 1 base and J by 2 bases, with 8 bases left in between. Per the germline V gene, CDR1 is SGHRS and CDR2 is YFSETQ. This CDR3 spans 14 amino acids. In DNA form, the CDR3 reads TGCGCCAGCAGCTTGTTCCAGGTCACAGATACGCAGTATTTT. This codes for CASSLFQVTDTQYF.

The V call is TRBV3-1, the J call TRBJ1-2; D not certain. CDR1 and CDR2 from the germline V gene are LGHDT and YNNKEL (reference sequence). This CDR3 has 12 residues. Trimming took off 5 bases at V and 1 base at J, with 5 bases between the two ends. CDR3 amino acids: CASSSVNYGYTF. In DNA form, the CDR3 reads TGTGCCAGCAGCTCAGTTAACTATGGCTACACCTTC.

The V gene is TRBV6-2 or TRBV6-3, the J gene TRBJ1-3, with D unresolved. The CDR3 loop spans 15 amino acids. The germline V and J ends were trimmed by 2 bases and 0 bases, with 8 bases remaining between them. Germline loops: CDR1 MNHEY, CDR2 SVGEGT. This CDR3 reads CASSYEEASGNTIYF. The CDR3 nucleotides read TGTGCCAGCAGTTACGAGGAGGCCTCTGGAAACACCATATATTTT.

This clonotype showed up just a few times. V and J are TRBV6-6 and TRBJ1-5; D uncertain. CDR1 and CDR2 (germline): MNHNY, SVGAGI (reference sequence). The ends were cut back, 2 bases at V and 6 bases at J, with 5 bases in the middle. This CDR3 is built from 12 residues. The CDR3 DNA is TGTGCCAGCAGTTACCCAAGTCAGCCCCAGCATTTT. Translating gives CASSYPSQPQHF.

This clonotype has ten or more counts. The chain carries TRBV24-1 and TRBJ2-1; D is uncertain. Trimming removed 3 bases from V and 4 bases from J, with 3 bases in between. The CDR3 consists of 12 residues. Germline V gives CDR1 KGHDR, CDR2 SFDVKD. This CDR3 is CATSDEYNEQFF. The CDR3 DNA sequence: TGTGCCACCAGTGATGAGTACAATGAGCAGTTCTTC.

The genes are TRBV5-8 and TRBJ2-7; the match to TRBD1 covers 7 bases. Germline V gene data show CDR1 as SGHTS and CDR2 as YDEGEE. V lost 5 bases, J lost 2 bases, and 16 bases stayed unmatched. This CDR3 region has 17 residues. The CDR3 is CASRQGDLNRLAYEQYF. CDR3 DNA sequence: TGTGCCAGCAGGCAGGGGGACCTAAATCGTTTAGCCTACGAGCAGTACTTC.

This clonotype appeared a few times. This sequence joins TRBV7-9 and TRBJ1-5; D is unclear. The V end lost 4 bases, the J end lost 7 bases, and 14 bases lay between the germline ends. The CDR3 contains 14 residues. Germline CDR1 and CDR2: SEHNR and FQNEAQ (reference sequence). CDR3 coding DNA: TGTGCCAGCAGCTCCACCGAATTAGAACAGCCCCAGCATTTT. Its protein product is CASSSTELEQPQHF. Full variable domain (rest looked up from reference TRBV7-9 and TRBJ1-5): DTGVSQNPRHKITKRGQNVTFRCDPISEHNRLYWYRQTLGQGPEFLTYFQNEAQLEKSRLLSDRFSAERPKGSFSTLEIQRTEQGDSAMYLCASSSTELEQPQHFGDGTRLSIL.

This clonotype was observed a few times. This sequence joins TRBV7-3 and TRBJ1-1; 8 nucleotides match TRBD1. Germline V CDR1 and CDR2: SGHTA, FQGTGA. The length of the CDR3 is 15 residues. The V gene end was trimmed by 1 base and the J gene end by 1 base; junction bases not matched to a gene: 2. Here the CDR3 reads CASSLNTGGNTEAFF. The CDR3 DNA reads as TGTGCCAGCAGCTTAAATACAGGGGGGAACACTGAAGCTTTCTTT.

The chain couples TRBV6-4 to TRBJ2-7, with 11 bases matching TRBD1. Germline V gene lookup returns CDR1 MRHNA and CDR2 SNTAGT. Trimming removed 6 bases from V and 3 bases from J; junction bases left unmatched: 16. The CDR3 sequence is 18 residues long. Here the CDR3 reads CASSDRRDRGKTYYEQYV. CDR3 coding DNA: TGTGCCAGCAGCGACCGCCGGGACAGGGGGAAGACCTACTACGAGCAGTACGTC.

CDR3 region: CASSKSDRPPEPQHF. In nucleotides, the CDR3 is TGTGCCAGCAGTAAATCAGACAGGCCTCCGGAGCCCCAGCATTTT. The chain carries TRBV27 and TRBJ1-5; D is possibly TRBD1 (6 bases). V lost 5 bases and J lost 8, with 19 bases in between. CDR3 length: 15 amino acids. Germline V gene lookup returns CDR1 MNHEY and CDR2 SMNVEV (reference sequence).

J is TRBJ2-1 and V is TRBV4-1, with TRBD1 identical over 7 bases. This CDR3 contains 15 residues. The J segment lost 2 bases and the V segment lost 6 bases, leaving 7 bases of the junction unmatched. Germline CDR1 MGHRA, CDR2 YSYEKL. In nucleotides, the CDR3 is TGCGCCAGCAGATCGACGGACAGGACCTACAATGAGCAGTTCTTC. Translating gives CASRSTDRTYNEQFF.

The chain uses TRBV6-5 and TRBJ1-6, with a weak D call TRBD1 (5 bases). The length of the CDR3 is 16 residues. Germline V gene lookup returns CDR1 MNHEY and CDR2 SVGAGI. V was trimmed by 6 bases and J by 10 bases, leaving 22 bases between them. The CDR3 loop is CASSLGPGPSGSPLHF. The CDR3, as DNA: TGTGCCAGCAGCCTCGGGCCGGGACCAAGTGGATCACCCCTCCACTTT.

The V call is TRBV5-1, the J call TRBJ1-5; D ambiguous. V was clipped by 0 bases and J by 6 bases, with 10 bases between them. The CDR3 totals 14 residues. The germline V gene has CDR1 SGHRS and CDR2 YFSETQ. The CDR3 loop reads CASSLGGRSQPQHF. The DNA for the CDR3 is TGCGCCAGCAGCTTGGGAGGCAGGTCTCAGCCCCAGCATTTT.

The table lists this clonotype with a few counts. The rearrangement links TRBV7-2 to TRBJ2-5, with 8 nucleotides matching TRBD2. J was trimmed by 0 bases and V by 5 bases; bases with no gene match: 2. CDR1 and CDR2 (germline): SGHTA, FQGNSA. This CDR3 has 14 amino acids. DNA of the CDR3: TGTGCCAGCAGCCGACTAGCGAACCAAGAGACCCAGTACTTC. Protein product: CASSRLANQETQYF.

This clonotype has more than one count but fewer than ten. The chain joins TRBV5-6 to TRBJ1-2, with TRBD1 identical over 8 bases. The CDR3 contains 15 residues. Unmatched junction bases numbered 9, after V lost 4 bases and J lost 4 bases. Germline V CDR1 and CDR2: SGHDT, YYEEEE. In DNA, the CDR3 is TGTGCCAGCAGCCTAGACCCAGGGGGCGGCTATGGCTACACCTTC. As protein: CASSLDPGGGYGYTF. The full variable domain, in which reference TRBV5-6 and TRBJ1-2 provide the parts outside the CDR3, is DAGVTQSPTHLIKTRGQQVTLRCSPKSGHDTVSWYQQALGQGPQFIFQYYEEEERQRGNFPDRFSGHQFPNYSSELNVNALLLGDSALYLCASSLDPGGGYGYTFGSGTRLTVV.